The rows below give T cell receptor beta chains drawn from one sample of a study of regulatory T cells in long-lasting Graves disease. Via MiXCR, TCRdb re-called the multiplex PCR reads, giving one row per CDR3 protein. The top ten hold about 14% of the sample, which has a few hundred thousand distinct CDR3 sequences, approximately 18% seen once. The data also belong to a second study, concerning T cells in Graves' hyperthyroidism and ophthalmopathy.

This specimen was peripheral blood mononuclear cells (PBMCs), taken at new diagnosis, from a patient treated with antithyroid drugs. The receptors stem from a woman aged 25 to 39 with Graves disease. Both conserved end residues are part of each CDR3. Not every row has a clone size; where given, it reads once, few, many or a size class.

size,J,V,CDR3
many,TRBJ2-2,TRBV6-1,CASSLTGGVTGELFF
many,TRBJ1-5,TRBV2,CASSESHTGGSQPQHF
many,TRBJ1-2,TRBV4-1,CASSQAGGQWTYGYTF
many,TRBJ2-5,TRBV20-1,CSASDGGGQETQYF
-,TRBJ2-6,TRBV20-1,CSAKTGATLSGANVLTF
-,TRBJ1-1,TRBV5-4,CASSRLGVVMNTEAFF
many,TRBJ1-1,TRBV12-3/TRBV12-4,CASTSRLGGGGAFF
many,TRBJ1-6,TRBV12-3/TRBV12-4,CASSLTSREASPLHF
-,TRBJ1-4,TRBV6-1,CASSPRPTSEKLFF
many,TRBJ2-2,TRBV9,CASSARVRGTNTGELFF
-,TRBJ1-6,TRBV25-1,CASRNSYNSPLHF
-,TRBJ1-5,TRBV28,CASKGGGGNQPQHF
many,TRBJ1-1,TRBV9,CASSTTSGSIAFF
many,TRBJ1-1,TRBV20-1,CSARIDRGFTEAFF
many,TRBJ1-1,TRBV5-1,CASSVEGGRFAEAFF
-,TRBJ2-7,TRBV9,CASSATSGTYEQYF
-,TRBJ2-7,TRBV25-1,CASSEPPRGPHEQYF
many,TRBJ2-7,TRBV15,CATSRVQLSSYEQYF
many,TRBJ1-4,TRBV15,CATRRGTNEKLFF
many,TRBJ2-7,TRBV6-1,CASTEKGFEQYF
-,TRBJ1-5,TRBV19,CASSLSREGKQPQHF
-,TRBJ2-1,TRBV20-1,CSAWTGGPGNEQFF
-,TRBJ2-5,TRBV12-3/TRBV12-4,CASSFLAGGGETQYF
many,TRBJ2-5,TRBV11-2,CASSRDVGQETQYF
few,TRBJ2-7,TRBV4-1,CASRERDGSPYEQYF
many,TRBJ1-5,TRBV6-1,CASSRDRLNQPQHF
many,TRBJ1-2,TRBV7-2,CASSFKGALSGYTF
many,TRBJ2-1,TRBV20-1,CSARAEAENNEQFF
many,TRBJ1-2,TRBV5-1,CASSLGSGNYGYTF
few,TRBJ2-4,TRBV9,CASSAGGGQGPKNIQYF
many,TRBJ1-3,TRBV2,CASRMPPGTAYFSGNTIYF
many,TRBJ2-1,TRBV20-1,CSARLAGGRGRNEQFF
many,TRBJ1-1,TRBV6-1,CASKKDRQFVNTEAFF
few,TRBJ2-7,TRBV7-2,CASSLPRTLAYEQYF
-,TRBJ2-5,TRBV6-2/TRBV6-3,CASSYSRIQETQYF
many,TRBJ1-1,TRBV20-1,CSASPGSRGTEAFF
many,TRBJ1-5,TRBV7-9,CASSLAPSGSNQPQHF
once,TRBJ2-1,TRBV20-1,CSAQGVRRGIGVEQFF
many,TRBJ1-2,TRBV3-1,CASSQAPPFYGYTF
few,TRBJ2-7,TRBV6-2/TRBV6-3,CASSDGSGYEQYF
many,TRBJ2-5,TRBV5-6,CASSFGRQETQYF
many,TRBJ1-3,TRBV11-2,CASSLEGTAGNTIYF
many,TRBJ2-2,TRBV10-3,CAISVGTVFSGELFF
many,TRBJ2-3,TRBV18,CASSTTGLDTQYF
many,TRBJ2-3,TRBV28,CASSLRFSGRVDTQYF
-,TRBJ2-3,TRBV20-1,CSAATSGGAGGDTQYF
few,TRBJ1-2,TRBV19,CASTRSSNYGYTF
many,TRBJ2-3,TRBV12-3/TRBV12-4,CASSLYGTSTDTQYF
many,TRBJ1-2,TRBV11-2,CASSTRQGYGYTF
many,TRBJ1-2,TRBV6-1,CASSDLDRTIYGYTF
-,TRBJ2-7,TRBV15,CATSRERSGGHEQYF
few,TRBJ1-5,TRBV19,CATRVTGGKQPQHF
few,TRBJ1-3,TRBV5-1,CASSLNFNGLISGNTIYF
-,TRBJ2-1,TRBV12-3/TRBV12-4,CASSFRGLLHNEQFF
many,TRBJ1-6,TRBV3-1,CASSQSDREISPLHF